Sequencing of this TCR beta chain was carried out in a study of blood T cell repertoires in COVID-19. Background on the study: Acute-phase and convalescent COVID-19 samples originated in the United States, Italy and Spain.

Authors' processing steps: Amplified reference gene primers provided the basis for estimating nucleated cell counts. Assay: immunoSEQ multiplex PCR; the TCRdb copy retains only in-frame clones and omits some. V and J calls and clone size are those listed in that table; D and trimming were worked out from the DNA. The sample has 120,000 or so clones, around 90% seen once; the top ten hold 3.8%. Seattle researchers signed up patients amid active infection and tracked them longitudinally. Germline values: CDR1 SGDLS, CDR2 YYNGEE. Trimming shortened V by 3 bases and J by 8 bases, and 7 bases separated the two germline ends. The CDR3 loop spans 11 amino acids.

The V and J genes are TRBV9 and TRBJ2-3; TRBD2 is a possible D gene (6 bases). Sequenced input: peripheral blood. This receptor was obtained from a woman in her fifties or sixties with COVID-19, enrolled during active disease. The CDR3 DNA is TGTGCCAGCAGCGCGCGGGGTACGCAGTATTTT. This encodes CASSARGTQYF.